This T cell receptor (beta chain) appears in the sequencing data of a study of neurological immune-mediated disorders. 5'RACE generated cDNA with 10-nucleotide random UMIs. Using its own MiXCR run on the 5' RACE reads, TCRdb lists one record per CDR3 protein. The sample gives roughly 80,000 distinct CDR3 sequences, 17% of which show up once; less than 20% is in the top ten. Volunteers from a blood bank in Maryland, USA, constituted the healthy controls. The sample comprised PBMCs. The source of this sequence is a woman between 40 and 55 years old in good health.

The CDR3 sequence: CSARPYKGAGTDTQYF. CDR3 DNA: TGCAGTGCTAGACCTTACAAGGGGGCGGGCACAGATACGCAGTATTTT. V usage is TRBV20-1 and J usage is TRBJ2-3; 7 bases line up with TRBD1. Germline CDR1 DFQATT, CDR2 SNEGSKA (reference sequence). V was pared by 2 bases and J by 1 base, with 9 bases of the junction left unmatched. CDR3 length: 16 amino acids.